A selection of T cell receptor gamma chains follows, all from one sample in a study of Vδ1+ human thymocytes. With CATT, TCRdb re-called clones from the multiplex PCR reads. There are some 37,000 gamma-chain clones in the sample; 20% to 25% occur only once, and less than 2% lies in the top ten. The sequenced sample was Vdelta1+ gamma-delta thymocytes from the thymus. All receptors come from a girl under three years old who had congenital heart surgery. Each CDR3 is given with its conserved first and last residue. The order of the fields is V gene, clone size, J gene, CDR3 protein, CDR3 DNA. The listing skips clone size in some rows; elsewhere it reads once, few, many or a size class.

v_gene: TRGV9; abundance: NA; j_gene: TRGJ1/TRGJ2; CDR3aa: CALWEVRTIDYKKLF; CDR3nt: TGTGCCTTGTGGGAGGTGCGAACTATCGATTATAAGAAACTCTTT
v_gene: TRGV5; abundance: few; j_gene: TRGJ1/TRGJ2; CDR3aa: CATWDGHEKKLF; CDR3nt: TGTGCCACCTGGGACGGTCACGAAAAGAAACTCTTC
v_gene: TRGV2; abundance: few; j_gene: TRGJ1/TRGJ2; CDR3aa: CATWDGPVIRYKKLF; CDR3nt: TGTGCCACCTGGGACGGGCCAGTAATACGATATAAGAAACTCTTT
v_gene: TRGV4; abundance: NA; j_gene: TRGJ1/TRGJ2; CDR3aa: CATWDYPNYYKKLF; CDR3nt: TGTGCCACCTGGGACTATCCGAATTATTATAAGAAACTCTTT
v_gene: TRGV4; abundance: medium-sized; j_gene: TRGJ1/TRGJ2; CDR3aa: CATWGLYYKKLF; CDR3nt: TGTGCCACCTGGGGCCTTTATTATAAGAAACTCTTT
v_gene: TRGV2; abundance: few; j_gene: TRGJ1/TRGJ2; CDR3aa: CATRDRHFYKKLF; CDR3nt: TGTGCCACCCGGGACAGGCACTTTTATAAGAAACTCTTT
v_gene: TRGV8; abundance: few; j_gene: TRGJ1/TRGJ2; CDR3aa: CATWDSLYYKKLF; CDR3nt: TGTGCCACCTGGGATAGTCTTTATTATAAGAAACTCTTT
v_gene: TRGV3; abundance: NA; j_gene: TRGJP2; CDR3aa: CATWVGWIKTF; CDR3nt: TGTGCCACCTGGGTGGGTTGGATCAAGACGTTT
v_gene: TRGV9; abundance: NA; j_gene: TRGJP1; CDR3aa: CALWEGLYTTGWFKIF; CDR3nt: TGTGCCTTGTGGGAGGGCCTTTATACCACTGGTTGGTTCAAGATATTT
v_gene: TRGV4; abundance: few; j_gene: TRGJ1/TRGJ2; CDR3aa: CATWEVGQKLF; CDR3nt: TGTGCCACCTGGGAAGTTGGTCAGAAACTCTTT
v_gene: TRGV8; abundance: medium-sized; j_gene: TRGJP2; CDR3aa: CATWGSSDWIKTF; CDR3nt: TGTGCCACCTGGGGAAGTAGTGATTGGATCAAGACGTTT
v_gene: TRGV2; abundance: few; j_gene: TRGJ1/TRGJ2; CDR3aa: CATWGNKKLF; CDR3nt: TGTGCCACCTGGGGTAATAAGAAACTCTTT
v_gene: TRGV8; abundance: few; j_gene: TRGJP2; CDR3aa: CADWSDWIKTF; CDR3nt: TGTGCCGATTGGAGTGATTGGATCAAGACGTTT
v_gene: TRGV5; abundance: NA; j_gene: TRGJ1/TRGJ2; CDR3aa: CATWDRPWVDYKKLF; CDR3nt: TGTGCCACCTGGGACAGGCCCTGGGTAGACTATAAGAAACTCTTT
v_gene: TRGV4; abundance: few; j_gene: TRGJ1/TRGJ2; CDR3aa: CATWDGPFREKLF; CDR3nt: TGTGCCACCTGGGATGGGCCTTTTCGTGAGAAACTCTTT
v_gene: TRGV3; abundance: few; j_gene: TRGJP2; CDR3aa: CATWDGPGRDWIKTF; CDR3nt: TGTGCCACCTGGGACGGCCCCGGACGTGATTGGATCAAGACGTTT
v_gene: TRGV2; abundance: NA; j_gene: TRGJ1/TRGJ2; CDR3aa: CATWDGPVHYYKKLF; CDR3nt: TGTGCCACCTGGGACGGGCCAGTTCACTATTATAAGAAACTCTTT
v_gene: TRGV2; abundance: few; j_gene: TRGJ1/TRGJ2; CDR3aa: CATWGGGYYKKLF; CDR3nt: TGTGCCACCTGGGGCGGTGGTTATTATAAGAAACTCTTT
v_gene: TRGV4; abundance: few; j_gene: TRGJ1/TRGJ2; CDR3aa: CATWDGPRMRYKKLF; CDR3nt: TGTGCCACCTGGGATGGGCCGAGGATGAGGTATAAGAAACTCTTT
v_gene: TRGV5; abundance: few; j_gene: TRGJ1/TRGJ2; CDR3aa: CATWDGLGKKLF; CDR3nt: TGTGCCACCTGGGACGGGCTCGGGAAGAAACTCTTT
v_gene: TRGV4; abundance: few; j_gene: TRGJP2; CDR3aa: CATWDGGSDWIKTF; CDR3nt: TGTGCCACCTGGGATGGGGGTAGTGATTGGATCAAGACGTTT
v_gene: TRGV2; abundance: NA; j_gene: TRGJ1/TRGJ2; CDR3aa: CATWDPRGYKKLF; CDR3nt: TGTGCCACCTGGGACCCGCGTGGTTATAAGAAACTCTTT
v_gene: TRGV8; abundance: few; j_gene: TRGJ1/TRGJ2; CDR3aa: CATWDSTGYKKLF; CDR3nt: TGTGCCACCTGGGATAGCACTGGATATAAGAAACTCTTT